This TCR beta chain was retrieved from a study of PD-1 blockade in classical Hodgkin lymphoma. For this clone: Its specificity is unknown.

CDR1 is MNHEY, CDR2 SMNVEV, per germline (reference sequence). This CDR3 contains 16 residues. V was clipped by 4 bases and J by 0 bases; unmatched bases: 3. Study outcomes and limitations: Patients newly diagnosed and complete responders had comparable baseline diversity.

Time point indicated: cycle 4 day 1 (C4D1), after around six weeks of nivolumab. All patients experienced relapse after autologous stem cell transplantation, and brentuximab vedotin exposure was variable. Clones were read by immunoSEQ multiplex PCR, and TCRdb kept only the in-frame ones, dropping some. The sample lists tens of thousands of clones, 90% occurring once. The source is a human donor with classical Hodgkin lymphoma. The input for sequencing was peripheral blood mononuclear cells (PBMCs), taken before the fourth cycle of nivolumab. This chain uses TRBV27 with TRBJ1-2; 12 bases match TRBD1. For the CDR3, the DNA is TGTGCCAGCAGTTCCGGGACAGGGGGCCCTAACTATGGCTACACCTTC. It specifies CASSSGTGGPNYGYTF.